The 30 T cell receptor beta chains in this list originate from one sample, sequenced in a study of blood T cells in healthy people across ages. A sample-barcoded 5' primer and a J-beta primer mix were used in a second PCR of roughly 7 to 11 cycles. In TCRdb, the 5' RACE reads were re-called with MiXCR into one record per CDR3 protein. The data hold around 620,000 distinct CDR3 sequences, with roughly 29% observed a single time. Sequences were obtained from blood. These receptors were obtained from a woman aged 70-85 years in good health.

This clonotype was seen only a few times. The V and J genes are TRBV7-2 and TRBJ2-5; TRBD2 might be the D (6 bases). The CDR3 covers 14 residues. V lost 4 bases and J lost 5, with 14 bases in between. Germline CDR1 reads SGHTA; CDR2 reads FQGNSA. The CDR3 DNA is TGTGCCAGCAGCTCCTATTCTAGCGAGGAGACCCAGTACTTC. It yields the protein CASSSYSSEETQYF.

This clonotype was detected a few times. The chain couples TRBV7-9 to TRBJ1-1, with a possible D match to TRBD1 (5 bases). Between the trimmed V and J ends, which lost 3 bases and 7 bases, there was a span of 12 bases. The germline V gene has CDR1 SEHNR and CDR2 FQNEAQ (reference sequence). The CDR3 is made up of 13 amino acids. CDR3: CASSFAGKGEAFF. DNA for the CDR3: TGTGCCAGCAGCTTCGCAGGGAAGGGTGAAGCTTTCTTT. Supplemented by reference TRBV7-9 and TRBJ1-1, the full variable domain reads DTGVSQNPRHKITKRGQNVTFRCDPISEHNRLYWYRQTLGQGPEFLTYFQNEAQLEKSRLLSDRFSAERPKGSFSTLEIQRTEQGDSAMYLCASSFAGKGEAFFGQGTRLTVV.

This clonotype has a handful of counts. The chain links TRBV2 to TRBJ1-5; tentative D call: TRBD1 (6 bases). The germline V and J ends were trimmed by 7 bases and 2 bases, with 9 bases remaining between them. Germline V lookup: CDR1 SNHLY, CDR2 FYNNEI. The CDR3 runs to 13 residues. This chain's CDR3 is CASKGGGNQPQHF. The CDR3 nucleotides are TGTGCCAGCAAGGGGGGCGGCAATCAGCCCCAGCATTTT.

This clonotype was counted a single time. The chain has TRBV6-5 and TRBJ2-5, with a weak D call TRBD2 (6 bases). Germline assignment: CDR1 MNHEY and CDR2 SVGAGI. With 0 bases removed from V and 7 bases from J, the gap between germline ends came to 18 bases. CDR3 length: 16 amino acids. CDR3 residues: CASSYSGLTGGGTQYF. In DNA, the CDR3 is TGTGCCAGCAGTTACTCAGGGCTCACCGGGGGTGGGACCCAGTACTTC.

This clonotype was counted between two and nine times. The chain recombines TRBV29-1 with TRBJ1-4; 8 bases are a match to TRBD1. CDR3 size: 13 residues. CDR1 and CDR2 from the germline V gene are SQVTM and ANQGSEA. The V gene end was trimmed by 6 bases and the J gene end by 4 bases; junction bases not matched to a gene: 4. In DNA form, the CDR3 reads TGCAGCGTCGAGGACAGGGTTAATGAAAAACTGTTTTTT. Encoded protein: CSVEDRVNEKLFF.

The V and J genes are TRBV27 and TRBJ1-2, with TRBD1 matching over 7 bases. Looked up from germline, CDR1 is MNHEY and CDR2 is SMNVEV (reference sequence). The CDR3 totals 13 residues. The J segment lost 5 bases and the V segment lost 5 bases, leaving 5 bases of the junction unmatched. The CDR3 DNA reads TGTGCCAGCAGTCCCCTGGGACAGTATGGCTACACCTTC. It encodes CASSPLGQYGYTF.

The J gene is TRBJ2-5, the V gene TRBV5-1; 7 bases align to TRBD1. With the DNA end fitting TRBJ2-7 better, the J assignment may be wrong. Germline CDR1 reads SGHRS; CDR2 reads YFSETQ. This CDR3 spans 15 amino acids. CDR3 sequence reads: CASSGSGTASYEQYF. The DNA for the CDR3 is TGCGCCAGCAGCGGCTCCGGGACAGCCTCCTACGAGCAGTACTTC.

Only a few counts were recorded for this clonotype. The chain has TRBV7-8 and TRBJ2-5; D is unclear. The end of the DNA is better explained by TRBJ2-1, so the J call may be wrong. The length of the CDR3 is 14 residues. CDR1 SGHVS and CDR2 FQNEAQ come from the germline V gene. The CDR3 region is CASSLVDSVKGQFF. The CDR3, as DNA: TGTGCCAGCAGCTTAGTCGACTCCGTGAAGGGGCAGTTCTTC.

The rearrangement links TRBV20-1 to TRBJ2-7, with 11 bases fitting TRBD1. CDR1 and CDR2 from the germline V gene are DFQATT and SNEGSKA (reference sequence). V shed 5 bases, J shed 0 bases, and the junction held 3 bases outside the gene matches. CDR3 length: 14 residues. The CDR3 reads CSASGQGDSYEQYF. The DNA of the CDR3 is TGCAGTGCTTCGGGACAGGGGGACTCCTACGAGCAGTACTTC.

The chain employs TRBV5-1 and TRBJ2-3, with D unclear. The CDR3 has 14 amino acids. V was shortened by 0 bases and J by 5 bases, with 10 bases between the two germline ends. Germline assignment: CDR1 SGHRS and CDR2 YFSETQ. The CDR3 DNA is TGCGCCAGCAGCTTGGAATGGAATGAAGATACGCAGTATTTT. The encoded protein is CASSLEWNEDTQYF.

This clonotype was found a few times. Relative to the germline gene, one junction end is altered; a read error may explain this. The chain recombines TRBV29-1 with TRBJ2-5, with D possibly being TRBD1 (6 bases). CDR3 size: 11 residues. CDR1 and CDR2 (germline): SQVTM, ANQGSEA. The CDR3 sequence is CSVDWVGQKFF. CDR3 coding DNA: TGCAGCGTTGATTGGGTAGGACAGAAGTTCTTC.

This chain connects TRBV12-3 or TRBV12-4 to TRBJ2-3, with D maybe TRBD2 (5 bases). There are 18 residues in the CDR3. Trimming cost V 2 bases and J 7 bases, with 25 bases left between them. This CDR3 is CASSLRAVGWPGTNTQYF. In DNA form, the CDR3 reads TGTGCCAGCAGTTTAAGGGCCGTGGGGTGGCCGGGAACAAATACGCAGTATTTT.

V usage is TRBV6-5 and J usage is TRBJ2-1, with 10 bases aligning to TRBD2. Germline loops: CDR1 MNHEY, CDR2 SVGAGI. J lost 3 bases, V lost 6 bases, and 2 bases had no gene match. CDR3 length: 14 amino acids. CDR3: CASSTSGVYNEQFF. DNA for the CDR3: TGTGCCAGCAGCACTAGCGGGGTCTACAATGAGCAGTTCTTC.

This clonotype was seen at least ten times. The chain employs TRBV7-6 and TRBJ2-3; a weak D match, TRBD1 (6 bases). This CDR3 is 15 amino acids long. Germline V gene data show CDR1 as SGHVS and CDR2 as FNYEAQ. Trimming pared 3 bases from V and 2 bases from J, leaving 12 bases between. The CDR3 region is CASSLTGVDTDTQYF. The CDR3 bases are TGTGCCAGCAGCTTGACAGGAGTTGACACAGATACGCAGTATTTT.

The V gene is TRBV4-3, the J gene TRBJ1-4; 9 bases match TRBD1. CDR1 is LGHNA and CDR2 is YSLEER in the germline V gene. The trim removed 0 bases at V and 8 bases at J, leaving 4 bases unmatched. This CDR3 comprises 15 residues. Here the CDR3 reads CASSQDGTGREKLFF. The CDR3 coding sequence is TGCGCCAGCAGCCAAGATGGGACAGGGAGAGAAAAACTGTTTTTT.

The gene calls are TRBV2 and TRBJ2-2; maybe TRBD1 (5 bases). Per the germline V gene, CDR1 is SNHLY and CDR2 is FYNNEI. The CDR3 totals 13 residues. Trimming removed 11 bases from V and 7 bases from J, with 17 bases in between. The DNA for the CDR3 is TGTGCCCAGGCCAGGGATAGAATCGGGGAGCTGTTTTTT. As protein: CAQARDRIGELFF.

In its sample, this clonotype was seen once. The CDR3 reads CASRDGSGGAGYGYTF. DNA of the CDR3: TGTGCCAGCAGAGACGGGTCAGGGGGCGCTGGCTATGGCTACACCTTC. The rearrangement links TRBV6-2 or TRBV6-3 to TRBJ1-2; 8 nucleotides agree with TRBD1. This CDR3 region has 16 residues. V lost 6 bases and J lost 4; bases outside the gene matches: 13. Germline V gene sequence: CDR1 MNHEY, CDR2 SVGEGT.

This chain links TRBV5-1 with TRBJ2-5; either TRBD1 or TRBD2 may fit D (5 bases each). The germline CDR1 and CDR2 sequences are SGHRS and YFSETQ. V was trimmed by 5 bases and J by 5 bases, leaving 19 bases between them. The CDR3 covers 15 residues. The CDR3 here is CASRTGTSETETQYF. CDR3 DNA: TGCGCCAGCAGGACCGGGACCTCAGAAACCGAGACCCAGTACTTC.

This clonotype has more than one count but fewer than ten. The V call is TRBV13, the J call TRBJ1-2, with a tentative D call TRBD1 (6 bases). This CDR3 spans 13 amino acids. Germline V lookup: CDR1 PRHDT, CDR2 FYEKMQ (reference sequence). V gave up 6 bases and J gave up 8 bases, with 16 bases separating them. For the CDR3, the DNA is TGTGCCAGCAGTCTCGACCCCGACAGGGGCTACACCTTC. Its translation is CASSLDPDRGYTF.

This clonotype turned up a few times. The chain combines TRBV4-3 with TRBJ2-3, with a weak D call TRBD1 (6 bases). The length of the CDR3 is 16 residues. CDR1 is LGHNA, CDR2 YSLEER, per germline. Deletions cut 4 bases from V and 2 bases from J, with 16 bases between. CDR3 sequence: CASSRNTGFNTDTQYF. In DNA form, the CDR3 reads TGCGCCAGCAGCCGAAATACAGGGTTTAACACAGATACGCAGTATTTT.

The rearrangement joins TRBV6-6 to TRBJ1-1; 7 bases align to TRBD1. This CDR3 spans 12 amino acids. Per the germline V gene, CDR1 is MNHNY and CDR2 is SVGAGI (reference sequence). V lost 7 bases to trimming and J lost 13 bases; unmatched junction nucleotides: 12. The CDR3: CASITPGQRFFF. As DNA, the CDR3 is TGTGCCAGCATTACTCCGGGACAGCGTTTTTTCTTT.

Comments on this clonotype: A much larger clone is a single base away; this may be a read error. The chain is built from TRBV12-3 or TRBV12-4 and TRBJ1-2; D remains ambiguous. The CDR3 length is 13 residues. With 3 bases removed from V and 3 bases from J, the gap between germline ends came to 8 bases. CDR3 amino acids: CASSFGLDYGYTF. CDR3 bases: TGTGCCAGCAGTTTTGGGCTAGACTATGGCTACACCTTC.

This clonotype has a handful of counts. The chain employs TRBV4-2 and TRBJ1-2, with 9 positions matching TRBD1. The CDR3 extends over 17 amino acids. Germline V lookup: CDR1 LGHNA, CDR2 YNFKEQ. Germline trimming cut 1 base from V and 5 bases from J; bases unmatched to any gene: 11. The CDR3 coding sequence is TGTGCCAGCAGCCAAGTTACTGGGACAGGGATCTGGTATGGCTACACCTTC. It specifies CASSQVTGTGIWYGYTF.

In this sample, this clonotype turned up a few times. The CDR3 DNA sequence: TGTGCCAGCAGTTCCCTCATAGTGTTGGATGGCTACACCTTC. Its protein is CASSSLIVLDGYTF. The chain joins TRBV28 to TRBJ1-2, with unresolved D. Trimming removed 4 bases at V and 6 bases at J, with 15 bases between. The length of the CDR3 is 14 residues. From germline, CDR1 is MDHEN and CDR2 SYDVKM.

This clonotype was seen at least ten times. The chain has TRBV9 and TRBJ2-2, with D uncertain. V was pared by 0 bases and J by 1 base, with 7 bases between. Germline values: CDR1 SGDLS, CDR2 YYNGEE. This CDR3 is 15 amino acids long. In DNA form, the CDR3 reads TGTGCCAGCAGCGTAGCGACGCTGAACACCGGGGAGCTGTTTTTT. It specifies CASSVATLNTGELFF.

CDR3 coding DNA: TGTGCCAGCAGGAGGGACAACTACAATGAGCAGTTCTTC. It specifies CASRRDNYNEQFF. This chain joins TRBV6-5 and TRBJ2-1, with D possibly TRBD1 on 6 matching bases. This CDR3 has 13 amino acids. V was cut by 6 bases and J by 3 bases, with 9 bases left in between. Germline assignment: CDR1 MNHEY and CDR2 SVGAGI.

This clonotype was counted only a few times. The V call is TRBV5-5, the J call TRBJ2-5; TRBD1 agrees at 9 bases. Germline-derived CDR1 and CDR2 are SGHKS and YYEKEE (reference sequence). The CDR3 is 16 amino acids. V shed 1 base and J 1 base; nucleotides not matched to a gene: 5. The CDR3 bases are TGTGCCAGCAGCTTGTCTGCGACAGGGGGCCAAGAGACCCAGTACTTC. Translated, it gives CASSLSATGGQETQYF.

V and J are TRBV7-9 and TRBJ2-7, with TRBD1 matching over 8 bases. After removal of 6 bases from V and 2 bases from J, the junction contained 3 bases not matched to a gene. The CDR3 totals 13 residues. CDR1 SEHNR and CDR2 FQNEAQ come from the germline V gene (reference sequence). The CDR3 DNA reads TGTGCCAGCAGAGGACAGGGCCCCTACGAGCAGTACTTC. Translation gives CASRGQGPYEQYF.

The chain couples TRBV29-1 to TRBJ2-7, with 9 bases fitting TRBD1. The ends lost 7 bases at V and 1 base at J; junction bases unmatched: 5. The V gene's germline CDR1 is SQVTM and CDR2 ANQGSEA. CDR3 length: 13 residues. In DNA form, the CDR3 reads TGCAGCGCCCAGACAGGGGGGTCCTACGAGCAGTACTTC. Its translation is CSAQTGGSYEQYF.

This clonotype was seen only a few times. Germline is not matched at one junction end, which may reflect a read error. This rearrangement joins TRBV12-3 or TRBV12-4 to TRBJ1-6, with TRBD1 as a possible D gene (5 bases). The length of the CDR3 is 16 residues. This CDR3 is CASSLARPGKHSPLRF. The CDR3 nucleotides read TGTGCCAGCAGTTTAGCGCGTCCAGGGAAACATTCACCCCTCCGCTTT.